This T cell receptor (beta chain) was captured in a study of shared T cell receptors in the human thymus. Assay: immunoSEQ multiplex PCR; the TCRdb copy retains only in-frame clones and omits some. The table records 640,000 or so clones, more than 70% of them present only once. This CDR3 is built from 17 residues. The germline V gene has CDR1 MNHNS and CDR2 SASEGT. The V gene lost 2 bases and the J gene lost 1 base, with 16 bases spanning the gap. A further study also used this sample, focusing on human thymus T cells. That report notes: It was from resections taken during corrective heart surgery that the thymus tissue came.

The chain employs TRBV6-1 and TRBJ2-3; D may be TRBD1 (5 bases). The sequencing input was thymocytes. The clonotype originates from a boy younger than two with a congenital heart defect. Written as DNA, the CDR3 is TGTGCCAGCAGTGAACCGGGCAGGGCTGGGGGCACAGATACGCAGTATTTT. This gives the protein CASSEPGRAGGTDTQYF.